The 22 T cell receptor beta chains listed next were all sequenced from one sample in a study of cytomegalovirus exposure and HLA in healthy donors. PCR primers comprised 60 Vbeta and 13 Jbeta primers. TCRdb keeps only in-frame clones here, not all; method: immunoSEQ multiplex PCR. The sample consists of under 200,000 clones, 68% of them appearing once. Sequencing was done on a sample of PBMCs. The receptors shown here come from a man aged 50 or older in good health and CMV-seronegative.

The chain uses TRBV7-2 and TRBJ2-5; TRBD1 might be the D (5 bases). The DNA end is more similar to TRBJ2-7, so the J call may be wrong. Germline assignment: CDR1 SGHTA and CDR2 FQGNSA. The CDR3 is 15 residues long. The CDR3 here is CASSRNRLETYEQYF. The CDR3 region has the DNA TGTGCCAGCAGCCGAAACAGGCTAGAGACCTACGAGCAGTACTTC.

The chain links TRBV10-3 to TRBJ2-2; 9 bases are shared with TRBD1. V lost 5 bases, J lost 5 bases, and 3 bases stayed unmatched. Germline CDR1 is ENHRY and CDR2 is SYGVKD. CDR3 length equals 14 residues. The CDR3 DNA sequence: TGTGCCATCAGTCAGGGACAGGGAACCGGGGAGCTGTTTTTT. Translated: CAISQGQGTGELFF.

The chain links TRBV5-1 to TRBJ1-1; possible D gene TRBD1, 5 bases. This CDR3 comprises 15 residues. Trimming stripped 0 bases from V and 5 bases from J, with 14 bases between. Germline loops: CDR1 SGHRS, CDR2 YFSETQ. The CDR3 coding sequence is TGCGCCAGCAGCTTGGACGGGCGCGGGGCTACTGAAGCTTTCTTT. It translates to CASSLDGRGATEAFF.

The chain couples TRBV11-2 to TRBJ1-1; 7 bases agree with TRBD1. The trim removed 5 bases at V and 6 bases at J, leaving 12 bases unmatched. Germline assignment: CDR1 SGHAT and CDR2 FQNNGV. This CDR3 has 15 amino acids. The CDR3 DNA reads TGTGCCAGCAGCCCGGACAGGTTACACAACCCTGAAGCTTTCTTT. Residues: CASSPDRLHNPEAFF. The whole variable domain, remainder taken from reference TRBV11-2 and TRBJ1-1, is EAGVAQSPRYKIIEKRQSVAFWCNPISGHATLYWYQQILGQGPKLLIQFQNNGVVDDSQLPKDRFSAERLKGVDSTLKIQPAKLEDSAVYLCASSPDRLHNPEAFFGQGTRLTVV.

The chain uses TRBV6-1 and TRBJ2-7, with 7 bases matching TRBD1. This CDR3 contains 15 residues. From germline, CDR1 is MNHNS and CDR2 SASEGT. The trim removed 6 bases at V and 0 bases at J, leaving 8 bases unmatched. The CDR3 DNA reads as TGTGCCAGCAGCCCTCGGACAGGAAGCTCCTACGAGCAGTACTTC. As protein: CASSPRTGSSYEQYF.

The chain joins TRBV5-6 to TRBJ2-7, with D unresolved. Germline lookup yields CDR1 SGHDT and CDR2 YYEEEE. Trimming cost V 0 bases and J 4 bases, with 11 bases left between them. The CDR3 runs 14 residues. The CDR3 reads CASSLGRNVYEQYF. CDR3 nucleotide sequence: TGTGCCAGCAGCTTGGGCAGGAATGTGTACGAGCAGTACTTC.

The gene calls are TRBV10-3 and TRBJ1-5; TRBD1 matches at 7 bases. CDR3 length: 14 amino acids. From germline, CDR1 is ENHRY and CDR2 SYGVKD. The J segment lost 12 bases and the V segment lost 5 bases, leaving 13 bases of the junction unmatched. The DNA for the CDR3 is TGTGCCATCAGTTCCCGGGACAGCGGCGGGGTCCAGCATTTT. Its translation: CAISSRDSGGVQHF.

This clone was counted only a few times. The CDR3 region has the DNA TGTGCCAGCAGCTCCAGCAGGGGAAACTATGGCTACACCTTC. Translating it yields CASSSSRGNYGYTF. This chain joins TRBV7-6 and TRBJ1-2; D is perhaps TRBD1 (6 bases). The germline V gene encodes CDR1 SGHVS and CDR2 FNYEAQ. The ends were cut back, 4 bases at V and 2 bases at J, with 11 bases in the middle. The CDR3 has 14 residues.

The chain employs TRBV6-5 and TRBJ2-3, with TRBD1 matching 9 bases. Germline CDR1 reads MNHEY; CDR2 reads SVGAGI. The CDR3 length is 13 residues. The V segment lost 7 bases and the J segment 4 bases; nucleotides outside the gene matches: 3. The DNA of the CDR3 is TGTGCCAGCAAGGGACAGGGCCCAGATACGCAGTATTTT. Protein sequence: CASKGQGPDTQYF.

J is TRBJ2-5 and V is TRBV27, with D perhaps assigned TRBD1 or TRBD2 (5 bases each). The J call could be wrong; TRBJ2-7 is a better fit for the DNA end. The germline V gene has CDR1 MNHEY and CDR2 SMNVEV (reference sequence). The CDR3 runs to 14 residues. CDR3 region: CASSLMRGGYEQYF. The CDR3 DNA follows: TGTGCCAGCAGTTTGATGCGTGGGGGCTACGAGCAGTACTTC.

The V gene is TRBV28, the J gene TRBJ2-4; 8 bases align to TRBD1. With V trimmed by 8 bases and J by 5 bases, 14 bases remained unmatched. The CDR3 has 16 amino acids. The germline V gene has CDR1 MDHEN and CDR2 SYDVKM. DNA for the CDR3: TGTGCCAGCGCTATAGAACAGGGGGGTAGGCAAAACATTCAGTACTTC. It encodes CASAIEQGGRQNIQYF. Full variable domain (outside the CDR3, taken from reference TRBV28 and TRBJ2-4): DVKVTQSSRYLVKRTGEKVFLECVQDMDHENMFWYRQDPGLGLRLIYFSYDVKMKEKGDIPEGYSVSREKKERFSLILESASTNQTSMYLCASAIEQGGRQNIQYFGAGTRLSVL.

This clone was counted a single time. This chain links TRBV9 with TRBJ1-2, with TRBD1 matching over 9 bases. Germline V lookup: CDR1 SGDLS, CDR2 YYNGEE. The CDR3 is made up of 15 amino acids. V shed 2 bases and J 1 base; nucleotides not matched to a gene: 3. CDR3 sequence (DNA): TGTGCCAGCAGCGTTGGGACAGGGATTAACTATGGCTACACCTTC. This encodes CASSVGTGINYGYTF.

The chain couples TRBV15 to TRBJ2-3; TRBD1 might be the D (6 bases). CDR1 LNHNV and CDR2 YYDKDF come from the germline V gene (reference sequence). V lost 4 bases and J lost 2, with 16 bases in between. The CDR3 is 16 amino acids. In DNA, the CDR3 is TGTGCCACCAGCAAAGGGAACACAGGGCACACAGATACGCAGTATTTT. Translation: CATSKGNTGHTDTQYF. The whole variable domain, filled in from reference TRBV15 and TRBJ2-3, reads DAMVIQNPRYQVTQFGKPVTLSCSQTLNHNVMYWYQQKSSQAPKLLFHYYDKDFNNEADTPDNFQSRRPNTSFCFLDIRSPGLGDTAMYLCATSKGNTGHTDTQYFGPGTRLTVL.

The CDR3 loop is CASSRSGPVPYEQYF. The CDR3 bases are TGTGCCAGCAGCAGAAGCGGGCCCGTGCCCTACGAGCAGTACTTC. The chain combines TRBV6-5 with TRBJ2-7, with a weak D call TRBD2 (6 bases). Between the trimmed V and J ends, which lost 6 bases and 2 bases, there was a span of 17 bases. This CDR3 is 15 amino acids long. CDR1 and CDR2 (germline): MNHEY, SVGAGI.

The chain links TRBV4-1 to TRBJ1-5; TRBD1 matches at 11 bases. CDR1 MGHRA and CDR2 YSYEKL come from the germline V gene. V lost 4 bases and J lost 4; bases outside the gene matches: 3. CDR3 length: 15 amino acids. The CDR3 sequence is CASSRGTGGNQPQHF. In DNA form, the CDR3 reads TGCGCCAGCAGCCGCGGGACAGGGGGGAATCAGCCCCAGCATTTT.

This chain connects TRBV5-1 to TRBJ2-3, with TRBD1 matching over 10 bases. This CDR3 contains 16 residues. Trimming took 4 bases from V and 1 from J; bases not matched to a gene: 6. The germline gives CDR1 SGHRS, CDR2 YFSETQ. The CDR3 here is CASSITGTGGTDTQYF. The CDR3 region has the DNA TGCGCCAGCAGCATTACCGGGACAGGGGGCACAGATACGCAGTATTTT.

The chain is built from TRBV7-9 and TRBJ2-3, with 8 bases aligning to TRBD2. In germline, CDR1 is SEHNR, CDR2 FQNEAQ (reference sequence). The CDR3 is 15 amino acids. Losses at the gene ends were 5 bases for V and 2 bases for J; bases not matched to a gene: 6. The CDR3 DNA is TGTGCCAGCAGCCACTTAGCGGGGTCCACAGATACGCAGTATTTT. Protein product: CASSHLAGSTDTQYF. The whole variable domain, filled in from reference TRBV7-9 and TRBJ2-3, reads DTGVSQNPRHKITKRGQNVTFRCDPISEHNRLYWYRQTLGQGPEFLTYFQNEAQLEKSRLLSDRFSAERPKGSFSTLEIQRTEQGDSAMYLCASSHLAGSTDTQYFGPGTRLTVL.

The rearrangement uses TRBV5-1 and TRBJ2-5; 13 nucleotides agree with TRBD2. The germline V gene has CDR1 SGHRS and CDR2 YFSETQ. V lost 4 bases, J lost 4 bases, and 4 bases stayed unmatched. This CDR3 region has 15 residues. The CDR3 protein is CASSPLAGGPETQYF. For the CDR3, the DNA is TGCGCCAGCAGCCCACTAGCGGGGGGGCCAGAGACCCAGTACTTC. Full variable domain (remainder filled in from reference TRBV5-1 and TRBJ2-5): KAGVTQTPRYLIKTRGQQVTLSCSPISGHRSVSWYQQTPGQGLQFLFEYFSETQRNKGNFPGRFSGRQFSNSRSEMNVSTLELGDSALYLCASSPLAGGPETQYFGPGTRLLVL.

The V call is TRBV27, the J call TRBJ2-3, with TRBD1 identical over 9 bases. The V gene's germline CDR1 is MNHEY and CDR2 SMNVEV (reference sequence). V gave up 2 bases and J gave up 3 bases; unmatched junction bases: 0. The CDR3 consists of 14 residues. CDR3: CASSLGQGTDTQYF. The CDR3 nucleotides are TGTGCCAGCAGTTTAGGACAGGGGACAGATACGCAGTATTTT.

With regard to this clone: One end of the junction does not line up with germline, which may come from a read error. Other DNA sequences of this sample code for an identical CDR3. The rearrangement links TRBV7-9 to TRBJ1-1; TRBD1 matches at 7 bases. Germline CDR1 SEHNR, CDR2 FQNEAQ (reference sequence). The CDR3 sequence is 18 residues long. The CDR3 loop reads CASSPLSGAGGRGTEAFF. The CDR3 DNA sequence: TGCGCCAGCAGCCCGCTTAGCGGGGCAGGGGGAAGGGGGACTGAAGCTTTCTTT.

This clone is a singleton in its sample. This chain links TRBV4-3 with TRBJ1-4; D may be TRBD1 (6 bases). The length of the CDR3 is 17 residues. Between the trimmed V and J ends, which lost 0 bases and 1 base, there was a span of 12 bases. CDR1 and CDR2 (germline): LGHNA, YSLEER. CDR3 in amino acids: CASSQDLGAGTNEKLFF. CDR3 coding DNA: TGCGCCAGCAGCCAAGATTTGGGGGCAGGAACTAATGAAAAACTGTTTTTT.

The gene calls are TRBV27 and TRBJ2-1; 8 positions match TRBD1. CDR1 is MNHEY and CDR2 is SMNVEV in the germline V gene (reference sequence). The CDR3 runs 16 residues. With V trimmed by 1 base and J by 2 bases, 4 bases remained unmatched. The CDR3 loop reads CASSLFGTGTYNEQFF. CDR3 DNA sequence: TGTGCCAGCAGTTTATTCGGGACAGGAACCTACAATGAGCAGTTCTTC.